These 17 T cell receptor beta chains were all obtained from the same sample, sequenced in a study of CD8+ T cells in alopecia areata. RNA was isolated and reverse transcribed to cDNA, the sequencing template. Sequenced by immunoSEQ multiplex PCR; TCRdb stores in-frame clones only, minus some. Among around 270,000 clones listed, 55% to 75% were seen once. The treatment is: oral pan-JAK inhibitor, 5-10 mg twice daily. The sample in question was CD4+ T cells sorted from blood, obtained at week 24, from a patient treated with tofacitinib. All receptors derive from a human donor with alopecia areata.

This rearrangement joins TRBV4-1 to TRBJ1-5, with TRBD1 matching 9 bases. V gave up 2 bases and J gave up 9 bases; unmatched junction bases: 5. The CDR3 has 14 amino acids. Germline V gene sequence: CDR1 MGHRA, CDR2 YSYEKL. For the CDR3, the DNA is TGCGCCAGCAGCCAAAGCACAGGGGGCGGGCCCCAGCATTTT. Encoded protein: CASSQSTGGGPQHF.

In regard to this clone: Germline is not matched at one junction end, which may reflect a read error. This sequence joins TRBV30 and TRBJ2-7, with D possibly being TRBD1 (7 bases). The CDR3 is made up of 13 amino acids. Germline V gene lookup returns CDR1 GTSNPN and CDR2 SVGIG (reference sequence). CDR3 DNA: TGTGCCGGGAGGACAGGCCTCTCCTACGAGCAGTACTTC. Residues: CAGRTGLSYEQYF.

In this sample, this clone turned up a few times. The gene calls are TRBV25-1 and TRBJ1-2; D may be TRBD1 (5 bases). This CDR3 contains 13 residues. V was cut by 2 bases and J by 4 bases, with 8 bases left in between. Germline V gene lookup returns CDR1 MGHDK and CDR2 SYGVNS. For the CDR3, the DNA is TGTGCCAGCAGTGAAGGACATATCTATGGCTACACCTTC. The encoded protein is CASSEGHIYGYTF.

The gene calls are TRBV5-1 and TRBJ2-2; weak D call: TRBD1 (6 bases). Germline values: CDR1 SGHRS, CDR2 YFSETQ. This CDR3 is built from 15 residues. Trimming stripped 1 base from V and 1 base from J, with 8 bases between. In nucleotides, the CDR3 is TGCGCCAGCAGCTTGTGGACAGAGAACACCGGGGAGCTGTTTTTT. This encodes CASSLWTENTGELFF.

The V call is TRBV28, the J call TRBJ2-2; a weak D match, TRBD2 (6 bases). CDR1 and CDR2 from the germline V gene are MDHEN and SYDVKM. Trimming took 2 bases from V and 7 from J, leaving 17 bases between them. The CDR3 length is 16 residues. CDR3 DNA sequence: TGTGCCAGCAGTTTAGCCCTTGGAGGGAATGGCGGGGAGCTGTTTTTT. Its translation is CASSLALGGNGGELFF.

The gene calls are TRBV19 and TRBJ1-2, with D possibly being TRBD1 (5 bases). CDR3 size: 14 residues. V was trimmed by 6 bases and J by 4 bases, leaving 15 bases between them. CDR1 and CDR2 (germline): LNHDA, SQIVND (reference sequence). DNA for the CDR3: TGTGCCAGTAGGGAATTGGACATCCTCTATGGCTACACCTTC. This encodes CASRELDILYGYTF.

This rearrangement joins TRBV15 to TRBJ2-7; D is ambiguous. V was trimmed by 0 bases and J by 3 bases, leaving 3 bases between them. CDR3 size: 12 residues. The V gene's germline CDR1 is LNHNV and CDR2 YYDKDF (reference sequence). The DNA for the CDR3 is TGTGCCACCAGCAGAGATTTCTACGAGCAGTACTTC. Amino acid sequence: CATSRDFYEQYF.

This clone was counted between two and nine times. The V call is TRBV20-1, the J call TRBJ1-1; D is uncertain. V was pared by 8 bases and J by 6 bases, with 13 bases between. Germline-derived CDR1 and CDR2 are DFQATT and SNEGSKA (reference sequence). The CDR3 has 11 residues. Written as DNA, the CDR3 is TGCAGTCCGATGAGGTTAGCTGAAGCTTTCTTT. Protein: CSPMRLAEAFF.

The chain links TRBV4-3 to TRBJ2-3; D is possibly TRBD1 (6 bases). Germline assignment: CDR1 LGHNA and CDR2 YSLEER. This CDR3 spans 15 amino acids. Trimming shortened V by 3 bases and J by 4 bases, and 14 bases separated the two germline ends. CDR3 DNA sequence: TGCGCCAGCAGCCAGTTCGGACAGCGGTCAGATACGCAGTATTTT. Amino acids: CASSQFGQRSDTQYF.

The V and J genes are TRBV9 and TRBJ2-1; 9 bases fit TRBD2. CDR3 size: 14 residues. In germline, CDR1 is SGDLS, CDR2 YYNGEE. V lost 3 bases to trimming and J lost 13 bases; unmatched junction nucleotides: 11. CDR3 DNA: TGTGCCAGCAGCGCCGGACTAGCGCCGACTACCCAGTTCTTC. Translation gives CASSAGLAPTTQFF.

CDR3 sequence: CASSVGGSGGSQFF. In DNA, the CDR3 is TGTGCCAGCAGCGTTGGTGGCAGCGGGGGTTCGCAGTTCTTC. The V call is TRBV9, the J call TRBJ2-1; TRBD2 matches 8 bases. This CDR3 comprises 14 residues. Germline CDR1 is SGDLS and CDR2 is YYNGEE. Germline trimming cut 2 bases from V and 12 bases from J; bases unmatched to any gene: 10.

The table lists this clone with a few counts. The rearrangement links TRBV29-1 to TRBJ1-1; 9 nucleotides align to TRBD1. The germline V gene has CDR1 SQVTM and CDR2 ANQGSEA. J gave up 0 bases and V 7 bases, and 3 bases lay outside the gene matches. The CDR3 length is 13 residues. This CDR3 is CSADRGLNTEAFF. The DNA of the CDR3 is TGCAGCGCGGACAGGGGCCTGAACACTGAAGCTTTCTTT.

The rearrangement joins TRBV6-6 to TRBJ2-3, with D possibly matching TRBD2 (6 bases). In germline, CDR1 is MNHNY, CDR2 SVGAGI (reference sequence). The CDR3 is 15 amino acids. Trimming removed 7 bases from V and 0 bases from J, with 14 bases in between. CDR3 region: CASTRGATSTDTQYF. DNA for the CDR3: TGTGCCAGCACGCGGGGAGCGACGAGCACAGATACGCAGTATTTT.

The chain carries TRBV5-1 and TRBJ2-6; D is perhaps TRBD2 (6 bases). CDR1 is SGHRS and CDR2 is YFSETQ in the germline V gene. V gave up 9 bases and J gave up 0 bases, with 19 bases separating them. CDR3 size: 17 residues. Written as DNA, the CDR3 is TGCGCCACGAGCCCAGGAGGGCTCTACTCTGGGGCCAACGTCCTGACTTTC. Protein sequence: CATSPGGLYSGANVLTF.

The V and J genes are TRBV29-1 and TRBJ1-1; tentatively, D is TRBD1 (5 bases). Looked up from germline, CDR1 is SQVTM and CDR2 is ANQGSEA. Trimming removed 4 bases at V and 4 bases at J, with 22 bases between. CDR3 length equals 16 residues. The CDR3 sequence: CSVVKFPGTKVTEAFF. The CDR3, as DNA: TGCAGCGTTGTGAAATTCCCCGGGACGAAGGTCACTGAAGCTTTCTTT.

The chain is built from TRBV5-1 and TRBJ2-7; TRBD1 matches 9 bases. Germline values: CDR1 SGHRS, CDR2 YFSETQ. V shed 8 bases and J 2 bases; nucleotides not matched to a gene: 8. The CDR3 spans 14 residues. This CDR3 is CASSTRQGAYEQYF. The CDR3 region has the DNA TGCGCCAGTAGTACTCGACAGGGGGCCTACGAGCAGTACTTC.

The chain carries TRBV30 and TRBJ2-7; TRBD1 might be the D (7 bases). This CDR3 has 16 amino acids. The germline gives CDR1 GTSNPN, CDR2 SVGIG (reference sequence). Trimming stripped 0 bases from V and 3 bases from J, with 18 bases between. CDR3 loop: CAWSVKGPQGGYEQYF. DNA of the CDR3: TGTGCCTGGAGTGTAAAAGGCCCCCAGGGGGGCTACGAGCAGTACTTC.